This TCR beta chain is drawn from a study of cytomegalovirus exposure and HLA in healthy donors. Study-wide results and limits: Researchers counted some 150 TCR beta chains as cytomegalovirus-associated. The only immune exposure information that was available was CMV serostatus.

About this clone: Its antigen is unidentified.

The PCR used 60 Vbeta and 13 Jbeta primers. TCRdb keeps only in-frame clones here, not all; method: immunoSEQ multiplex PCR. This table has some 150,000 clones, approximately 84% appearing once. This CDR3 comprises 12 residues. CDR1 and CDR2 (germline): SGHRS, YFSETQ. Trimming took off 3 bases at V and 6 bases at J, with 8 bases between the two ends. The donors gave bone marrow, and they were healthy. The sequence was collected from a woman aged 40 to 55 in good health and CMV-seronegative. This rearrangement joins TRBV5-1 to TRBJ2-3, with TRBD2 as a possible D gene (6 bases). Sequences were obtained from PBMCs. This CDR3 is CASSSEGDTQYF. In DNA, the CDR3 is TGCGCCAGCAGCTCGGAGGGGGATACGCAGTATTTT.